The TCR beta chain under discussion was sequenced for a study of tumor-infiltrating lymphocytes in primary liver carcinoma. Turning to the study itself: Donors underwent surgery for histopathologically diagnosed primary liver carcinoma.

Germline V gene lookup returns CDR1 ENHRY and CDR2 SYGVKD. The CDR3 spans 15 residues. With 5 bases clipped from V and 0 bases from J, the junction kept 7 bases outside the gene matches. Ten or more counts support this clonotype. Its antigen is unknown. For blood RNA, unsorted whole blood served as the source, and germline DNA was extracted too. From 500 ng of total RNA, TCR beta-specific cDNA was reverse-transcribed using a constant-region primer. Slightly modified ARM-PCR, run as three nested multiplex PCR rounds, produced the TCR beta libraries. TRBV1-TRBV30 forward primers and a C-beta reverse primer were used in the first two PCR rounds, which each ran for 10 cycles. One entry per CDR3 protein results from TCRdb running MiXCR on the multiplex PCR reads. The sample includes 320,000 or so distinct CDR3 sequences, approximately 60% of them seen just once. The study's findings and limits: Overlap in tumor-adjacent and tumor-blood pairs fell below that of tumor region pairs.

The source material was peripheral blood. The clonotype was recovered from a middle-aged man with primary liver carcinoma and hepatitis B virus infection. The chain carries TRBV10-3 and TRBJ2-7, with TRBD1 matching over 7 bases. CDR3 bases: TGTGCCATCAGTATATCGACAGGGCTCTCCTACGAGCAGTACTTC. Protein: CAISISTGLSYEQYF.